These T cell receptor beta chains were read from a single sample in a study of chemoradiotherapy in HPV16-positive cancers. Measured with immunoSEQ multiplex PCR; TCRdb has only the in-frame clones, and not every one. Of 30,000 to 40,000 clones in the sample, around 92% were seen once. The sample was blood, taken from a patient who underwent chemoradiotherapy. These TCRs come from a human donor with HPV-associated anogenital cancer. The CDR3 runs from the conserved cysteine through the conserved F or W. A D gene is named only where the DNA matches it firmly. Size values are once, few and many counts, or a class for expanded clones, and some rows have none.

j_call: TRBJ2-7; clone_size: -; v_call: TRBV11-3; d_call: -; cdr3_nt: TGTGCCAGCAGCCGAGGGCAGGGCTACGAGCAGTACTTC; cdr3_aa: CASSRGQGYEQYF
j_call: TRBJ2-4; clone_size: -; v_call: TRBV4-1; d_call: TRBD2; cdr3_nt: TGCGCCAGCAGCCCGGGACTAGCGGGGGCAAAAGCCAAAAACATTCAGTACTTC; cdr3_aa: CASSPGLAGAKAKNIQYF
j_call: TRBJ1-5; clone_size: -; v_call: TRBV6-1; d_call: -; cdr3_nt: TGTGCCAGCAGCCCCCGCGGGGTGCAGCCCCAGCATTTT; cdr3_aa: CASSPRGVQPQHF
j_call: TRBJ2-6; clone_size: -; v_call: TRBV5-1; d_call: TRBD1; cdr3_nt: TGCGCCAGCAGCTTGTTTCAGGGACAGAACTCTGGGGCCAACGTCCTGACTTTC; cdr3_aa: CASSLFQGQNSGANVLTF
j_call: TRBJ1-4; clone_size: -; v_call: TRBV19; d_call: TRBD1; cdr3_nt: TGTGCCAGCGCCGGGACAGGAGCCGAAAAACTGTTTTTT; cdr3_aa: CASAGTGAEKLFF
j_call: TRBJ2-3; clone_size: -; v_call: TRBV7-9; d_call: -; cdr3_nt: TGTGCCAGCAGCTTATTACCGATTTCAGATACGCAGTATTTT; cdr3_aa: CASSLLPISDTQYF
j_call: TRBJ2-7; clone_size: -; v_call: TRBV7-9; d_call: -; cdr3_nt: TGTGCCAGCAGCTTAGAGACCCGAGGGGAGCAGTACTTC; cdr3_aa: CASSLETRGEQYF
j_call: TRBJ2-5; clone_size: once; v_call: TRBV9; d_call: -; cdr3_nt: TGTGCCAGCAGCAGCAGACCCGGCCGCCCCATAGAGACCCAGTACTTC; cdr3_aa: CASSSRPGRPIETQYF
j_call: TRBJ2-5; clone_size: -; v_call: TRBV7-2; d_call: -; cdr3_nt: TGTGCCAGCAGCTTCACGAGGGTGGGAGAGACCCAGTACTTC; cdr3_aa: CASSFTRVGETQYF
j_call: TRBJ2-2; clone_size: -; v_call: TRBV15; d_call: TRBD1; cdr3_nt: TGTGCCACCAGCAGAGGAGGGACAGGGCACACCGGGGAGCTGTTTTTT; cdr3_aa: CATSRGGTGHTGELFF
j_call: TRBJ2-2; clone_size: -; v_call: TRBV19; d_call: -; cdr3_nt: TGTGCCAGTAGTACGCATCTCACGGTGCCGAACACCGGGGAGCTGTTTTTT; cdr3_aa: CASSTHLTVPNTGELFF
j_call: TRBJ2-1; clone_size: -; v_call: TRBV13; d_call: -; cdr3_nt: TGTGCCAGCAGCTTCGGTTCGTTTAGCTCCTACAATGAGCAGTTCTTC; cdr3_aa: CASSFGSFSSYNEQFF
j_call: TRBJ1-2; clone_size: -; v_call: TRBV28; d_call: -; cdr3_nt: TGTGCCACCACGTGGGGCCCCTATGGCTACACCTTC; cdr3_aa: CATTWGPYGYTF
j_call: TRBJ2-7; clone_size: few; v_call: TRBV19; d_call: TRBD1; cdr3_nt: TGTGCCAGTAGTAGGGACAGGGCCTACGAGCAGTACTTC; cdr3_aa: CASSRDRAYEQYF
j_call: TRBJ2-1; clone_size: once; v_call: TRBV5-1; d_call: TRBD2; cdr3_nt: TGCGCCAGCAGCTATGGACTAGCGGGGGCCGGTACCTACAATGAGCAGTTCTTC; cdr3_aa: CASSYGLAGAGTYNEQFF
j_call: TRBJ1-2; clone_size: -; v_call: TRBV6-5; d_call: TRBD1; cdr3_nt: TGTGCCAGCAGGAACCGACAGGGGGAGGTTGGCTACACCTTC; cdr3_aa: CASRNRQGEVGYTF
j_call: TRBJ1-6; clone_size: once; v_call: TRBV7-2; d_call: -; cdr3_nt: TGTGCCAGCAGCTCCGACAGCCGTAATTCACCCCTCCACTTT; cdr3_aa: CASSSDSRNSPLHF
j_call: TRBJ1-1; clone_size: -; v_call: TRBV30; d_call: -; cdr3_nt: TGTGCCTGGAGCGGCCACACTGAAGCTTTCTTT; cdr3_aa: CAWSGHTEAFF
j_call: TRBJ2-3; clone_size: -; v_call: TRBV19; d_call: -; cdr3_nt: TGTGCCAGTAGTATCCGGGAAGGAAATACGCAGTATTTT; cdr3_aa: CASSIREGNTQYF
j_call: TRBJ2-2; clone_size: -; v_call: TRBV29-1; d_call: TRBD1; cdr3_nt: TGCAGCGTTGAAGGGAGGACAGGGGTGGGCGGGGAGCTGTTTTTT; cdr3_aa: CSVEGRTGVGGELFF
j_call: TRBJ1-2; clone_size: -; v_call: TRBV9; d_call: TRBD1; cdr3_nt: TGTGCCAGTAGGACAGGGGTGAATGGCTACACCTTC; cdr3_aa: CASRTGVNGYTF
j_call: TRBJ2-7; clone_size: -; v_call: TRBV5-1; d_call: -; cdr3_nt: TGCGCCAGCCAAAACAGGGACGTCTCCTACGAGCAGTACTTC; cdr3_aa: CASQNRDVSYEQYF
j_call: TRBJ2-3; clone_size: -; v_call: TRBV2; d_call: TRBD1; cdr3_nt: TGTGCCACCTCCCAATACAGGGGGCAGGCAGATACGCAGTATTTT; cdr3_aa: CATSQYRGQADTQYF
j_call: TRBJ2-5; clone_size: -; v_call: TRBV6-5; d_call: TRBD1; cdr3_nt: TGTGCCAGCAGGCGGGGGACAGGGTCACAAGAGACCCAGTACTTC; cdr3_aa: CASRRGTGSQETQYF
j_call: TRBJ2-3; clone_size: once; v_call: TRBV29-1; d_call: TRBD1; cdr3_nt: TGCAGCGTCAGGACAGGAAACACAGATACGCAGTATTTT; cdr3_aa: CSVRTGNTDTQYF
j_call: TRBJ2-2; clone_size: -; v_call: TRBV11-3; d_call: TRBD1; cdr3_nt: TGTGCCAGCAGCCAGGGGGCAGGAGGCACCGGGGAGCTGTTTTTT; cdr3_aa: CASSQGAGGTGELFF
j_call: TRBJ1-1; clone_size: -; v_call: TRBV2; d_call: -; cdr3_nt: TGTGCCAGCAACCAACGGGACGGCGTGGGAGCTTTCTTT; cdr3_aa: CASNQRDGVGAFF
j_call: TRBJ1-3; clone_size: -; v_call: TRBV18; d_call: -; cdr3_nt: TGTGCCAGCTCAGCTTCACAGGTGAACTCTGGAAACACCATATATTTT; cdr3_aa: CASSASQVNSGNTIYF
j_call: TRBJ1-2; clone_size: -; v_call: TRBV19; d_call: -; cdr3_nt: TGTGCCAGTAGTCTCACATCGGGGGGCACCTATGGCTACACCTTC; cdr3_aa: CASSLTSGGTYGYTF
j_call: TRBJ2-3; clone_size: -; v_call: TRBV25-1; d_call: TRBD2; cdr3_nt: TGTGCCAGCAGTGATAGCGGGGCTAGCACAGATACGCAGTATTTT; cdr3_aa: CASSDSGASTDTQYF
j_call: TRBJ2-7; clone_size: -; v_call: TRBV27; d_call: TRBD1; cdr3_nt: TGTGCCAGCAGTCCGAGAGACAGGGGTCCCTACGAGCAGTACTTC; cdr3_aa: CASSPRDRGPYEQYF
j_call: TRBJ1-2; clone_size: -; v_call: TRBV23-1; d_call: -; cdr3_nt: TGCGCCAGCAGTCAATCCGGTTGGGGAAGCTATGGCTACACCTTC; cdr3_aa: CASSQSGWGSYGYTF
j_call: TRBJ1-2; clone_size: -; v_call: TRBV5-1; d_call: -; cdr3_nt: TGCGCCAGCAGACTGGACGCCACATATGGCTACACCTTC; cdr3_aa: CASRLDATYGYTF
j_call: TRBJ1-5; clone_size: -; v_call: TRBV4-1; d_call: TRBD1; cdr3_nt: TGCGCCAGCAGCCCGGGTGAGGGGGCAGGCAATCAGCCCCAGCATTTT; cdr3_aa: CASSPGEGAGNQPQHF
j_call: TRBJ2-2; clone_size: -; v_call: TRBV5-1; d_call: -; cdr3_nt: TGCGCCAGCAGCCCGGACTATCCGAACACCGGGGAGCTGTTTTTT; cdr3_aa: CASSPDYPNTGELFF